This is a list of T cell receptor beta chains from one sample in a study of cytomegalovirus exposure and HLA in healthy donors. The repertoire was sequenced with immunoSEQ multiplex PCR; TCRdb's copy has only in-frame clones and lacks some. Altogether 90,000 to 150,000 clones are present, 70% to 85% being singletons, with the ten largest covering 11%. Sequencing was carried out using PBMCs. The receptor source for this set is a woman in her fifties or sixties in good health and CMV-seropositive. The CDR3 runs from the conserved cysteine through the conserved F or W. The D gene is left open where the match is weak. A clone size is listed for some rows: how often the clone was seen (once, few, many), or a class if it is expanded.

D gene: -; clone size: -; J gene: TRBJ1-3; V gene: TRBV29-1; CDR3 protein: CSVAGAGNTIYF; CDR3 DNA: TGCAGCGTTGCAGGGGCTGGAAACACCATATATTTT
D gene: TRBD1; clone size: -; J gene: TRBJ2-7; V gene: TRBV6-6; CDR3 protein: CASSYDRETYEQYF; CDR3 DNA: TGTGCCAGCAGTTACGACAGGGAGACCTACGAGCAGTACTTC
D gene: TRBD2; clone size: -; J gene: TRBJ2-3; V gene: TRBV7-3; CDR3 protein: CASSPSGGVNTDTQYF; CDR3 DNA: TGTGCCAGCAGCCCTTCCGGGGGGGTTAACACAGATACGCAGTATTTT
D gene: -; clone size: -; J gene: TRBJ2-7; V gene: TRBV30; CDR3 protein: CAWSVGGDSYEQYF; CDR3 DNA: TGTGCCTGGAGTGTGGGCGGGGATTCCTACGAGCAGTACTTC
D gene: TRBD1; clone size: -; J gene: TRBJ2-1; V gene: TRBV6-1; CDR3 protein: CASGRGTGLYNEQFF; CDR3 DNA: TGTGCCAGCGGCCGGGGGACAGGGCTCTACAATGAGCAGTTCTTC
D gene: TRBD2; clone size: few; J gene: TRBJ2-2; V gene: TRBV29-1; CDR3 protein: CSVKGLANTGELFF; CDR3 DNA: TGCAGCGTGAAAGGACTAGCGAACACCGGGGAGCTGTTTTTT
D gene: TRBD1; clone size: -; J gene: TRBJ1-3; V gene: TRBV25-1; CDR3 protein: CASRRTGDTIYF; CDR3 DNA: TGTGCCAGCAGAAGAACAGGGGACACCATATATTTT
D gene: -; clone size: -; J gene: TRBJ1-1; V gene: TRBV30; CDR3 protein: CAWSRQAPGLNTEAFF; CDR3 DNA: TGTGCCTGGAGCAGACAGGCGCCTGGTTTGAACACTGAAGCTTTCTTT
D gene: TRBD1; clone size: once; J gene: TRBJ1-2; V gene: TRBV7-8; CDR3 protein: CASSSEDRAPGYTF; CDR3 DNA: TGTGCCAGCAGCTCCGAGGACAGGGCCCCTGGCTACACCTTC
D gene: -; clone size: few; J gene: TRBJ1-2; V gene: TRBV27; CDR3 protein: CAGPWTDGYTF; CDR3 DNA: TGTGCCGGACCTTGGACAGACGGCTACACCTTC
D gene: -; clone size: -; J gene: TRBJ2-7; V gene: TRBV7-9; CDR3 protein: CASSLSFYEQYF; CDR3 DNA: TGTGCCAGCAGCTTATCTTTCTACGAGCAGTACTTC
D gene: TRBD2; clone size: -; J gene: TRBJ2-5; V gene: TRBV29-1; CDR3 protein: CSVVSGRGGETQYF; CDR3 DNA: TGCAGCGTTGTTAGCGGGAGGGGAGGAGAGACCCAGTACTTC
D gene: -; clone size: -; J gene: TRBJ2-3; V gene: TRBV19; CDR3 protein: CASSIPNTDTQYF; CDR3 DNA: TGTGCCAGTAGTATCCCCAACACAGATACGCAGTATTTT
D gene: TRBD1; clone size: -; J gene: TRBJ2-7; V gene: TRBV5-1; CDR3 protein: CASSPGQSSYEQYF; CDR3 DNA: TGCGCCAGCAGCCCGGGACAGAGCTCCTACGAGCAGTACTTC
D gene: -; clone size: -; J gene: TRBJ1-1; V gene: TRBV9; CDR3 protein: CASSTRGPNTEAFF; CDR3 DNA: TGTGCCAGCAGCACCAGGGGTCCGAACACTGAAGCTTTCTTT
D gene: -; clone size: -; J gene: TRBJ1-3; V gene: TRBV29-1; CDR3 protein: CSVGGTNGNTIYF; CDR3 DNA: TGCAGCGTCGGGGGGACAAATGGAAACACCATATATTTT
D gene: -; clone size: -; J gene: TRBJ2-1; V gene: TRBV10-3; CDR3 protein: CAIRVASQGEQFF; CDR3 DNA: TGTGCCATCAGAGTGGCTAGTCAAGGTGAGCAGTTCTTC
D gene: TRBD1; clone size: few; J gene: TRBJ1-1; V gene: TRBV2; CDR3 protein: CASSKGQLNTEAFF; CDR3 DNA: TGTGCCAGCAGTAAGGGACAGTTGAACACTGAAGCTTTCTTT
D gene: -; clone size: -; J gene: TRBJ2-5; V gene: TRBV13; CDR3 protein: CASSLGREETQYF; CDR3 DNA: TGTGCCAGCAGCTTGGGCAGGGAAGAGACCCAGTACTTC
D gene: TRBD1; clone size: few; J gene: TRBJ1-1; V gene: TRBV30; CDR3 protein: CAWSVQGQQAFF; CDR3 DNA: TGTGCCTGGAGTGTACAGGGACAGCAAGCTTTCTTT
D gene: -; clone size: -; J gene: TRBJ1-2; V gene: TRBV30; CDR3 protein: CAWRAGGVYGYTF; CDR3 DNA: TGTGCCTGGAGGGCGGGGGGAGTCTATGGCTACACCTTC
D gene: TRBD2; clone size: -; J gene: TRBJ2-7; V gene: TRBV5-1; CDR3 protein: CASSPRLAGGLRSYEQYF; CDR3 DNA: TGCGCCAGCAGCCCTAGACTAGCGGGGGGCTTACGCTCCTACGAGCAGTACTTC
D gene: TRBD2; clone size: -; J gene: TRBJ2-7; V gene: TRBV5-4; CDR3 protein: CASSPYPLAGGPEQYF; CDR3 DNA: TGTGCCAGCAGCCCGTACCCACTAGCGGGGGGCCCTGAGCAGTACTTC
D gene: TRBD1; clone size: few; J gene: TRBJ1-4; V gene: TRBV4-3; CDR3 protein: CASSQDVTGGAGTNEKLFF; CDR3 DNA: TGCGCCAGCAGCCAAGACGTCACAGGGGGCGCGGGAACTAATGAAAAACTGTTTTTT
D gene: -; clone size: -; J gene: TRBJ1-2; V gene: TRBV5-1; CDR3 protein: CASSLAQYGYTF; CDR3 DNA: TGCGCCAGCAGCTTGGCACAGTATGGCTACACCTTC
D gene: TRBD1; clone size: -; J gene: TRBJ2-7; V gene: TRBV28; CDR3 protein: CASGLQGASYEQYF; CDR3 DNA: TGTGCCAGCGGCCTACAGGGGGCTTCCTACGAGCAGTACTTC
D gene: -; clone size: few; J gene: TRBJ1-1; V gene: TRBV5-6; CDR3 protein: CASNPRGMGAFF; CDR3 DNA: TGTGCCAGCAACCCCAGGGGTATGGGGGCTTTCTTT
D gene: -; clone size: -; J gene: TRBJ2-6; V gene: TRBV11-2; CDR3 protein: CASSAHPSGANVLTF; CDR3 DNA: TGTGCCAGCAGCGCGCACCCCTCTGGGGCCAACGTCCTGACTTTC
D gene: -; clone size: -; J gene: TRBJ2-1; V gene: TRBV7-9; CDR3 protein: CSSSPLDNEQFF; CDR3 DNA: TGTTCCAGCAGCCCCTTAGACAATGAGCAGTTCTTC
D gene: -; clone size: -; J gene: TRBJ1-5; V gene: TRBV10-3; CDR3 protein: CAISESGQSNQPQHF; CDR3 DNA: TGTGCCATCAGTGAGTCAGGACAGAGCAATCAGCCCCAGCATTTT
D gene: TRBD1; clone size: -; J gene: TRBJ1-1; V gene: TRBV11-2; CDR3 protein: CASRLQGGNTEAFF; CDR3 DNA: TGTGCCAGCAGGCTCCAGGGGGGGAACACTGAAGCTTTCTTT
D gene: -; clone size: -; J gene: TRBJ1-1; V gene: TRBV12-5; CDR3 protein: CASGGLRDTEAFF; CDR3 DNA: TGTGCTAGTGGGGGACTGAGGGACACTGAAGCTTTCTTT
D gene: -; clone size: -; J gene: TRBJ1-1; V gene: TRBV29-1; CDR3 protein: CSVGHLNTEAFF; CDR3 DNA: TGCAGCGTGGGACACTTGAACACTGAAGCTTTCTTT